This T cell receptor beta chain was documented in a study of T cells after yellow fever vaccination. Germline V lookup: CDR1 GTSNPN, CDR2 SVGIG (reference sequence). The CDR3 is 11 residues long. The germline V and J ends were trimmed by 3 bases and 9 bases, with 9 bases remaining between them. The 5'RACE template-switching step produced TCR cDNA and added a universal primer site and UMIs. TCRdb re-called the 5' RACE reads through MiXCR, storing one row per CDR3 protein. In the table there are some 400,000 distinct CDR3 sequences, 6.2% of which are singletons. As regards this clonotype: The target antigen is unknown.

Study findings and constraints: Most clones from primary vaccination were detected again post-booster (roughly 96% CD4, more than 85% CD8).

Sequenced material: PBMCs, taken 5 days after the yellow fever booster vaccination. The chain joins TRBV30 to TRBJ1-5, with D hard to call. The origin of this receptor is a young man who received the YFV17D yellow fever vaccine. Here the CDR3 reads CAWSATGPQHF. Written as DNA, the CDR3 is TGTGCCTGGAGCGCCACGGGGCCCCAGCATTTT.